This T cell receptor (beta chain) comes out of a study of blood T cell repertoires in COVID-19. V was clipped by 0 bases and J by 2 bases; unmatched bases: 4. The germline CDR1 and CDR2 sequences are MNHEY and SVGAGI. The CDR3 runs to 16 residues. Here immunoSEQ multiplex PCR was the method, and the copy in TCRdb shows in-frame clones only, minus some. The table lists roughly 280,000 clones, about 88% of them singletons, with approximately 3% in the top ten. Material: PBMCs or T cells enriched from blood (not recorded which). The clonotype originates from a woman aged 50 to 60 who had recovered from COVID-19. The chain joins TRBV6-5 to TRBJ2-1; TRBD2 matches at 7 bases. The CDR3 loop reads CASSYSRGRAYNEQFF. In nucleotides, the CDR3 is TGTGCCAGCAGTTACTCTCGCGGGAGAGCCTACAATGAGCAGTTCTTC.